Described below is a single TCR beta chain sequence and its context. Its antigen is unknown. The time point: week 11, during vaccination. In every dose of vaccine, 300 ug of mutant IDH1 20-mer peptide was given alongside topical imiquimod. The assay was immunoSEQ multiplex PCR, and TCRdb's table has in-frame clones only and misses some. The data contain roughly 61,000 clones, 80% of them seen just once; the ten biggest clones take up around 6.5%. The data were taken from a study of a mutant IDH1 vaccine in newly diagnosed glioma. In germline, CDR1 is SEHNR, CDR2 FQNEAQ (reference sequence). The length of the CDR3 is 17 residues. The V and J ends lost 1 base and 4 bases, in that order; junction bases with no gene match: 9.

Sequenced here: PBMCs, sampled from a glioma patient whose treatment included an IDH1 peptide vaccine. The chain joins TRBV7-9 to TRBJ2-3; 9 bases match TRBD1. The receptor was derived from a man between 50 and 59 years old with glioma. As DNA, the CDR3 is TGTGCCAGCAGCTTAGACCCGGGACAGGGTGTGTCAGATACGCAGTATTTT. Protein: CASSLDPGQGVSDTQYF.